The 17 T cell receptor beta chains below were found in one sample sequenced in a study of cytomegalovirus exposure and HLA in healthy donors. Use of 60 Vbeta and 13 Jbeta primers characterized the PCR. Measured with immunoSEQ multiplex PCR; TCRdb has only the in-frame clones, and not every one. Here the sample spans under 200,000 clones, approximately 77% being singletons. Sequenced: PBMCs. The receptors were gathered from a male donor in good health and CMV-seropositive.

This clone has only one observation. The rearrangement uses TRBV29-1 and TRBJ2-7; 8 bases match TRBD2. Germline V gene lookup returns CDR1 SQVTM and CDR2 ANQGSEA. J lost 5 bases, V lost 6 bases, and 6 bases had no gene match. The CDR3 covers 12 residues. CDR3 sequence reads: CSVQRGGNEQYF. CDR3 bases: TGCAGCGTCCAACGGGGGGGTAACGAGCAGTACTTC.

The chain recombines TRBV19 with TRBJ1-1; tentative D call: TRBD1 (5 bases). The CDR3 runs to 16 residues. The V end was cut by 4 bases, the J end by 0 bases, with 15 bases between. In germline, CDR1 is LNHDA, CDR2 SQIVND (reference sequence). The chain's CDR3 is CASSTEPGGMNTEAFF. CDR3 sequence (DNA): TGTGCCAGTAGTACCGAACCGGGGGGAATGAACACTGAAGCTTTCTTT.

The gene calls are TRBV27 and TRBJ1-1; 7 bases align to TRBD1. V trimming: 3 bases; J trimming: 4 bases; junction bases outside the gene matches: 2. Germline CDR1 is MNHEY and CDR2 is SMNVEV (reference sequence). There are 13 residues in the CDR3. CDR3 loop: CASSFGTVTEAFF. The CDR3 region has the DNA TGTGCCAGCAGTTTCGGGACAGTCACTGAAGCTTTCTTT.

The V gene is TRBV4-1, the J gene TRBJ2-7; 11 positions match TRBD1. Germline values: CDR1 MGHRA, CDR2 YSYEKL. V lost 4 bases and J lost 2; bases outside the gene matches: 10. The CDR3 consists of 17 residues. CDR3 nucleotides: TGCGCCAGCAGCCTAGGGGGCGGACAGGGGGCGACCTACGAGCAGTACTTC. It is translated as CASSLGGGQGATYEQYF.

V and J are TRBV12-5 and TRBJ2-5; D unresolved. CDR1 and CDR2 (germline): LGHNT, FRNRAP. The ends were cut back, 1 base at V and 2 bases at J, with 8 bases in the middle. There are 14 residues in the CDR3. The CDR3 is CASGLGAGQETQYF. The CDR3, as DNA: TGTGCTAGTGGTTTGGGGGCAGGACAAGAGACCCAGTACTTC.

The V call is TRBV9, the J call TRBJ1-2; 9 bases are a match to TRBD1. Germline V gives CDR1 SGDLS, CDR2 YYNGEE. The CDR3 has 15 amino acids. The J segment lost 4 bases and the V segment lost 4 bases, leaving 8 bases of the junction unmatched. For the CDR3, the DNA is TGTGCCAGCAGCACGGGGACAGGGTCCCTCTATGGCTACACCTTC. It codes for CASSTGTGSLYGYTF.

The chain recombines TRBV13 with TRBJ2-3; TRBD1 aligns across 7 bases. Looked up from germline, CDR1 is PRHDT and CDR2 is FYEKMQ (reference sequence). This CDR3 is 14 amino acids long. Losses at the gene ends were 5 bases for V and 4 bases for J; bases not matched to a gene: 6. CDR3 residues: CASSPTGQADTQYF. As DNA, the CDR3 is TGTGCCAGCAGCCCGACCGGACAGGCAGATACGCAGTATTTT.

This clone was observed a few times. This rearrangement joins TRBV6-6 to TRBJ2-7; the D gene is possibly TRBD1 (5 bases). The germline V gene has CDR1 MNHNY and CDR2 SVGAGI (reference sequence). The CDR3 is 15 residues long. V gave up 1 base and J gave up 1 base, with 11 bases separating them. In nucleotides, the CDR3 is TGTGCCAGCAGTTACTATCCCAGGGCTTCCTACGAGCAGTACTTC. It encodes CASSYYPRASYEQYF.

The chain uses TRBV9 and TRBJ2-7; a weak D match, TRBD2 (7 bases). Deletions cut 4 bases from V and 4 bases from J, with 18 bases between. The germline gives CDR1 SGDLS, CDR2 YYNGEE. This CDR3 spans 15 amino acids. The CDR3 spells CASSPSGGRDYEQYF. The CDR3 DNA sequence: TGTGCCAGCAGCCCTTCGGGGGGCAGGGATTACGAGCAGTACTTC.

There are a few counts of this clone. The V call is TRBV14, the J call TRBJ1-2; 8 positions match TRBD1. There are 17 residues in the CDR3. Germline V gene sequence: CDR1 SGHDN, CDR2 FVKESK. V shed 4 bases, J shed 5 bases, and the junction held 15 bases outside the gene matches. CDR3 nucleotides: TGTGCCAGCAGCCCCCTCGGGTCACAGGGGGGTCCATATGGCTACACCTTC. Its protein product is CASSPLGSQGGPYGYTF.

This chain links TRBV10-2 with TRBJ2-1; no definite D call. The V end lost 7 bases, the J end lost 0 bases, and 13 bases lay between the germline ends. Germline CDR1 and CDR2: WSHSY and SAAADI. This CDR3 is built from 15 residues. CDR3 protein: CASTHPGFSYNEQFF. The CDR3 DNA follows: TGCGCCAGCACTCACCCAGGTTTCTCCTACAATGAGCAGTTCTTC.

The rearrangement joins TRBV10-1 to TRBJ2-7; the match to TRBD1 covers 8 bases. CDR3 length: 14 amino acids. The trim removed 7 bases at V and 5 bases at J, leaving 10 bases unmatched. Germline V gene data show CDR1 as WNHNN and CDR2 as SYGVQD (reference sequence). The CDR3 reads CASTSRDRRNEQYF. In DNA, the CDR3 is TGCGCCAGCACCTCCCGGGACAGGCGTAACGAGCAGTACTTC.

This chain links TRBV2 with TRBJ1-5; 7 bases line up with TRBD1. The ends lost 6 bases at V and 0 bases at J; junction bases unmatched: 5. CDR1 is SNHLY and CDR2 is FYNNEI in the germline V gene. The CDR3 runs 15 residues. Here the CDR3 DNA reads TGTGCCAGCAGGCGGGACAGAAATAGCAATCAGCCCCAGCATTTT. Protein sequence: CASRRDRNSNQPQHF.

V is TRBV5-1 and J is TRBJ1-6, with D tentatively TRBD1 (6 bases). The CDR3 is 15 amino acids. CDR1 is SGHRS, CDR2 YFSETQ, per germline. Between the trimmed V and J ends, which lost 4 bases and 7 bases, there was a span of 15 bases. The CDR3 sequence: CASSTTGSENSPLHF. CDR3 nucleotide sequence: TGCGCCAGCAGCACAACAGGGTCCGAGAATTCACCCCTCCACTTT. The entire variable domain, with the rest obtained from reference TRBV5-1 and TRBJ1-6, is as follows: KAGVTQTPRYLIKTRGQQVTLSCSPISGHRSVSWYQQTPGQGLQFLFEYFSETQRNKGNFPGRFSGRQFSNSRSEMNVSTLELGDSALYLCASSTTGSENSPLHFGNGTRLTVT.

The V gene is TRBV30, the J gene TRBJ1-2; 8 nucleotides line up with TRBD1. This CDR3 comprises 14 residues. The V segment lost 2 bases and the J segment 2 bases; nucleotides outside the gene matches: 4. Per germline, CDR1 GTSNPN and CDR2 SVGIG (reference sequence). The CDR3 bases are TGTGCCTGGAGTTTCGACAGGGGAAACTATGGCTACACCTTC. It specifies CAWSFDRGNYGYTF.

The sample holds a few counts of this clone. The rearrangement links TRBV19 to TRBJ1-5, with no clear D. The CDR3 extends over 16 amino acids. The V gene lost 5 bases and the J gene lost 7 bases, with 21 bases spanning the gap. Germline V gene lookup returns CDR1 LNHDA and CDR2 SQIVND (reference sequence). The CDR3 here is CASSVYREIDWQPQHF. The CDR3 nucleotides are TGTGCCAGTAGTGTATACCGGGAGATAGATTGGCAGCCCCAGCATTTT.

The CDR3 reads CASSLVGTGNQPQHF. CDR3 sequence (DNA): TGCGCCAGCAGCTTGGTTGGGACAGGGAATCAGCCCCAGCATTTT. This rearrangement joins TRBV5-1 to TRBJ1-5, with TRBD1 matching over 9 bases. The V gene end was trimmed by 0 bases and the J gene end by 4 bases; junction bases not matched to a gene: 2. Germline-derived CDR1 and CDR2 are SGHRS and YFSETQ. The CDR3 spans 15 residues.